These 31 T cell receptor beta chains were all obtained from the same sample, sequenced in a study of OX40 agonist ivuxolimab in advanced cancers. TCRdb's table, derived via immunoSEQ multiplex PCR, lists solely in-frame clones and lacks some. The profile shows roughly 61,000 clones, approximately 75% of them singletons. This material consisted of CD4+ or CD8+ T cells sorted from blood, taken in a trial of the OX40 agonist ivuxolimab. These receptors came from an adult with an advanced solid tumor such as melanoma, head and neck, liver or kidney cancer.

Only one count was recorded for this clone. The V gene is TRBV19, the J gene TRBJ2-6; no clear D gene. The CDR3 runs 16 residues. The V gene lost 1 base and the J gene lost 0 bases, with 7 bases spanning the gap. From germline, CDR1 is LNHDA and CDR2 SQIVND (reference sequence). CDR3 DNA: TGTGCCAGTAGTATAGTTAGGGACTCTGGGGCCAACGTCCTGACTTTC. It encodes CASSIVRDSGANVLTF.

The V gene is TRBV5-1, the J gene TRBJ2-3; the D gene is possibly TRBD2 (5 bases). The CDR3 length is 14 residues. CDR1 and CDR2 from the germline V gene are SGHRS and YFSETQ. Trimming removed 1 base at V and 7 bases at J, with 13 bases between. CDR3 nucleotide sequence: TGCGCCAGCAGCTTGATCCTAGCAATGAATACGCAGTATTTT. It yields the protein CASSLILAMNTQYF.

V usage is TRBV9 and J usage is TRBJ2-5, with 10 bases that match TRBD2. Per germline, CDR1 SGDLS and CDR2 YYNGEE. The V gene end was trimmed by 0 bases and the J gene end by 3 bases; junction bases not matched to a gene: 5. The CDR3 is 16 amino acids. Here the CDR3 reads CASSVEERGGEETQYF. Here the CDR3 DNA reads TGTGCCAGCAGCGTAGAGGAGCGGGGGGGAGAAGAGACCCAGTACTTC.

This sequence joins TRBV21-1 and TRBJ1-5; the table names TRBD1, a call not compared with the DNA. TRBV21-1 is noted as a pseudogene. This CDR3 has 15 amino acids. CDR3 DNA sequence: TGTGCCAGCATAGCGAAGACAGGGCCGGATCAGCCCCAGCATTTT. Amino acid sequence: CASIAKTGPDQPQHF.

The chain uses TRBV5-1 and TRBJ1-4, with 9 bases identical to TRBD1. There are 18 residues in the CDR3. Germline CDR1 and CDR2: SGHRS and YFSETQ. V gave up 4 bases and J gave up 0 bases; unmatched junction bases: 10. CDR3 DNA sequence: TGCGCCAGCAGCCGCTACCCCGGGACAGGGACAACTAATGAAAAACTGTTTTTT. Residues: CASSRYPGTGTTNEKLFF.

V and J are TRBV5-1 and TRBJ2-2, with D possibly matching TRBD1 (6 bases). Looked up from germline, CDR1 is SGHRS and CDR2 is YFSETQ. The CDR3 runs 15 residues. Trimming removed 3 bases at V and 7 bases at J, with 16 bases between. CDR3 sequence: CASSSSGEKGGELFF. The CDR3 DNA sequence: TGCGCCAGCAGCTCATCAGGGGAGAAGGGCGGGGAGCTGTTTTTT.

V usage is TRBV28 and J usage is TRBJ1-4; perhaps TRBD1 as D (5 bases). In germline, CDR1 is MDHEN, CDR2 SYDVKM. V gave up 3 bases and J gave up 4 bases, with 15 bases separating them. CDR3 length equals 16 residues. The CDR3 loop is CASSFGGNGYNEKLFF. Here the CDR3 DNA reads TGTGCCAGCAGTTTCGGGGGGAATGGCTATAATGAAAAACTGTTTTTT.

The CDR3 sequence is CASSRDATGNTIYF. DNA for the CDR3: TGTGCCAGCAGCCGGGACGCAACTGGAAACACCATATATTTT. This chain links TRBV5-6 with TRBJ1-3, with D perhaps TRBD1 (5 bases). This CDR3 is 14 amino acids long. The V gene's germline CDR1 is SGHDT and CDR2 YYEEEE. V gave up 4 bases and J gave up 2 bases, with 10 bases separating them.

J is TRBJ2-5 and V is TRBV6-4, with a possible D match to TRBD1 (5 bases). The CDR3 totals 13 residues. V lost 3 bases to trimming and J lost 7 bases, with 12 bases between them. Looked up from germline, CDR1 is MRHNA and CDR2 is SNTAGT. CDR3 loop: CASSETREGTQYF. CDR3 bases: TGTGCCAGCAGTGAAACCAGGGAAGGGACCCAGTACTTC.

V usage is TRBV7-9 and J usage is TRBJ1-4, with D possibly being TRBD1 (5 bases). The V end lost 5 bases, the J end lost 7 bases, and 11 bases lay between the germline ends. Germline V gives CDR1 SEHNR, CDR2 FQNEAQ (reference sequence). The CDR3 loop spans 13 amino acids. The CDR3 sequence: CASSRGHSEKLFF. CDR3 sequence (DNA): TGTGCCAGCAGCCGTGGACATTCTGAAAAACTGTTTTTT.

The chain carries TRBV11-3 and TRBJ2-2, with no clear D. Between the trimmed V and J ends, which lost 0 bases and 0 bases, there was a span of 8 bases. Germline lookup yields CDR1 SGHNT and CDR2 YENEEA. CDR3 length: 16 residues. The CDR3 reads CASSLDGQANTGELFF. CDR3 coding DNA: TGTGCCAGCAGCTTAGACGGGCAGGCGAACACCGGGGAGCTGTTTTTT.

The rearrangement links TRBV5-1 to TRBJ1-4; TRBD1 matches at 7 bases. V gave up 8 bases and J gave up 4 bases; unmatched junction bases: 8. Germline lookup yields CDR1 SGHRS and CDR2 YFSETQ. The CDR3 contains 14 residues. DNA of the CDR3: TGCGCCAGTAGAAGACAGGGAAATAATGAAAAACTGTTTTTT. This sequence encodes CASRRQGNNEKLFF.

The chain is built from TRBV7-2 and TRBJ2-7; D is ambiguous. Trimming stripped 0 bases from V and 0 bases from J, with 9 bases between. The CDR3 extends over 15 amino acids. Germline CDR1 and CDR2: SGHTA and FQGNSA. In nucleotides, the CDR3 is TGTGCCAGCAGCTTAGCGCAGGAATCCTCCTACGAGCAGTACTTC. Translating gives CASSLAQESSYEQYF.

The V and J genes are TRBV2 and TRBJ1-3, with D perhaps TRBD1 (5 bases). Trimming pared 6 bases from V and 1 base from J, leaving 10 bases between. This CDR3 comprises 14 residues. CDR1 and CDR2 (germline): SNHLY, FYNNEI. CDR3 nucleotides: TGTGCCAGCAGCTACGGGACGTCTGGAAACACCATATATTTT. The encoded protein is CASSYGTSGNTIYF.

The chain uses TRBV19 and TRBJ1-1, with D maybe TRBD1 (5 bases). CDR3 size: 14 residues. CDR1 and CDR2 from the germline V gene are LNHDA and SQIVND (reference sequence). Trimming took 7 bases from V and 1 from J, leaving 13 bases between them. CDR3 nucleotide sequence: TGTGCCAGTACCTTAGGGGTCCGGAACACTGAAGCTTTCTTT. Translated: CASTLGVRNTEAFF.

The V and J genes are TRBV28 and TRBJ2-2; 7 bases are a match to TRBD1. The germline gives CDR1 MDHEN, CDR2 SYDVKM. The CDR3 length is 14 residues. V shed 5 bases and J 6 bases; nucleotides not matched to a gene: 6. As DNA, the CDR3 is TGTGCCAGCAGTCTACTTACAGGGGCCGGGGAGCTGTTTTTT. As protein: CASSLLTGAGELFF. The entire variable domain, with the rest obtained from reference TRBV28 and TRBJ2-2, is as follows: DVKVTQSSRYLVKRTGEKVFLECVQDMDHENMFWYRQDPGLGLRLIYFSYDVKMKEKGDIPEGYSVSREKKERFSLILESASTNQTSMYLCASSLLTGAGELFFGEGSRLTVL.

The chain has TRBV7-2 and TRBJ2-3; possibly TRBD2 for D (6 bases). The CDR3 has 13 amino acids. The germline V and J ends were trimmed by 0 bases and 5 bases, with 6 bases remaining between them. Germline lookup yields CDR1 SGHTA and CDR2 FQGNSA. For the CDR3, the DNA is TGTGCCAGCAGCTTAGCGGGGGGAGATACGCAGTATTTT. Amino acids: CASSLAGGDTQYF.

The rearrangement uses TRBV5-1 and TRBJ2-3; the match to TRBD1 covers 10 bases. This CDR3 is 16 amino acids long. The V and J ends lost 4 bases and 2 bases, in that order; junction bases with no gene match: 7. Germline V gene data show CDR1 as SGHRS and CDR2 as YFSETQ. The CDR3 nucleotides read TGCGCCAGCAGCCCGGGACAGGGGTTTTCCACAGATACGCAGTATTTT. Amino acids: CASSPGQGFSTDTQYF. Filled out from reference TRBV5-1 and TRBJ2-3, the complete variable domain reads KAGVTQTPRYLIKTRGQQVTLSCSPISGHRSVSWYQQTPGQGLQFLFEYFSETQRNKGNFPGRFSGRQFSNSRSEMNVSTLELGDSALYLCASSPGQGFSTDTQYFGPGTRLTVL.

The CDR3 loop is CASQGDSYEQYF. The CDR3 coding sequence is TGTGCCAGCCAGGGGGACAGCTACGAGCAGTACTTC. The J gene is TRBJ2-7, the V gene TRBV11-3, with TRBD1 matching over 7 bases. The CDR3 consists of 12 residues. The trim removed 8 bases at V and 3 bases at J, leaving 4 bases unmatched. Germline V CDR1 and CDR2: SGHNT, YENEEA.

On this clone: The sample carries other DNA sequences with the same CDR3. This CDR3 is CASSPGSRANVLTF. The CDR3 DNA follows: TGTGCCAGCAGCCCAGGGTCTAGGGCCAACGTCCTGACTTTC. V and J are TRBV5-4 and TRBJ2-6, with a weak D call TRBD1 (5 bases). CDR1 SGHNT and CDR2 YYREEE come from the germline V gene (reference sequence). The CDR3 loop spans 14 amino acids. Trimming removed 4 bases at V and 5 bases at J, with 10 bases between.

The CDR3 reads CASSYSGQGSYEQYF. The CDR3 DNA sequence: TGTGCCAGCAGTTACTCGGGACAGGGATCCTACGAGCAGTACTTC. V is TRBV6-5 and J is TRBJ2-7, with TRBD1 matching 9 bases. The V and J ends lost 0 bases and 1 base, in that order; junction bases with no gene match: 1. The germline gives CDR1 MNHEY, CDR2 SVGAGI. CDR3 size: 15 residues.

The V and J genes are TRBV15 and TRBJ2-7; D remains unclear. Per the germline V gene, CDR1 is LNHNV and CDR2 is YYDKDF (reference sequence). The CDR3 covers 14 residues. Trimming removed 0 bases from V and 1 base from J, with 7 bases in between. The CDR3 reads CATSRDRNSYEQYF. The CDR3 DNA is TGTGCCACCAGCAGAGATAGGAATTCCTACGAGCAGTACTTC.

The chain has TRBV7-8 and TRBJ2-5; 12 positions agree with TRBD2. From germline, CDR1 is SGHVS and CDR2 FQNEAQ. Trimming cost V 1 base and J 5 bases; bases outside gene matches: 14. This CDR3 contains 19 residues. CDR3 sequence (DNA): TGTGCCAGCAGCTTAGACGCTCGACTAGCGGGGGCCCGGGGGGAGACCCAGTACTTC. Translated: CASSLDARLAGARGETQYF. Using reference TRBV7-8 and TRBJ2-5 for the parts outside the CDR3, the full variable domain is GAGVSQSPRYKVAKRGQDVALRCDPISGHVSLFWYQQALGQGPEFLTYFQNEAQLDKSGLPSDRFFAERPEGSVSTLKIQRTQQEDSAVYLCASSLDARLAGARGETQYFGPGTRLLVL.

V usage is TRBV2 and J usage is TRBJ2-5, with no clear D. The germline gives CDR1 SNHLY, CDR2 FYNNEI. CDR3 length: 11 amino acids. V lost 8 bases and J 5 bases, leaving 9 bases between the germline ends. The CDR3 here is CASLLDETQYF. The CDR3 nucleotides read TGTGCCAGCCTCCTAGACGAGACCCAGTACTTC.

The chain is built from TRBV9 and TRBJ2-5; tentatively, D is TRBD1 or TRBD2 (5 bases each). This CDR3 has 14 residues. CDR1 is SGDLS and CDR2 is YYNGEE in the germline V gene. V was shortened by 4 bases and J by 0 bases, with 10 bases between the two germline ends. The CDR3 spells CASSSGTYQETQYF. For the CDR3, the DNA is TGTGCCAGCAGCTCTGGGACGTACCAAGAGACCCAGTACTTC.

This clone showed up just once. The chain uses TRBV6-5 and TRBJ2-5; possible D gene TRBD1, 5 bases. Trimming pared 5 bases from V and 2 bases from J, leaving 9 bases between. The CDR3 runs 13 residues. The germline V gene encodes CDR1 MNHEY and CDR2 SVGAGI. In nucleotides, the CDR3 is TGTGCCAGCAGTAAACAGGATCAAGAGACCCAGTACTTC. This encodes CASSKQDQETQYF.

This chain links TRBV19 with TRBJ1-2; unclear D gene. V dropped 1 base and J dropped 4 bases, with 7 bases sitting between them. From germline, CDR1 is LNHDA and CDR2 SQIVND (reference sequence). The CDR3 extends over 13 amino acids. CDR3 loop: CASSIVTAYGYTF. CDR3 DNA: TGTGCCAGTAGTATAGTCACAGCCTATGGCTACACCTTC.

The V gene is TRBV19, the J gene TRBJ2-7, with D perhaps matching TRBD1 (5 bases). This CDR3 spans 14 amino acids. Trimming shortened V by 3 bases and J by 6 bases, and 15 bases separated the two germline ends. Germline V gene lookup returns CDR1 LNHDA and CDR2 SQIVND (reference sequence). Here the CDR3 reads CASSMRGQFGEQYF. CDR3 coding DNA: TGTGCCAGTAGTATGCGAGGACAATTTGGCGAGCAGTACTTC. Combining the CDR3 with reference TRBV19 and TRBJ2-7 gives the whole variable domain DGGITQSPKYLFRKEGQNVTLSCEQNLNHDAMYWYRQDPGQGLRLIYYSQIVNDFQKGDIAEGYSVSREKKESFPLTVTSAQKNPTAFYLCASSMRGQFGEQYFGPGTRLTVT.

The chain carries TRBV10-2 and TRBJ2-2; D is undetermined. The CDR3 runs to 13 residues. V lost 4 bases to trimming and J lost 3 bases, with 6 bases between them. Germline CDR1 reads WSHSY; CDR2 reads SAAADI. Written as DNA, the CDR3 is TGCGCCAGCAGTGGACTGTACACCGGGGAGCTGTTTTTT. As protein: CASSGLYTGELFF.

The chain recombines TRBV12-5 with TRBJ1-1; TRBD1 matches 7 bases. The CDR3 sequence is 12 residues long. Looked up from germline, CDR1 is LGHNT and CDR2 is FRNRAP. The J segment lost 12 bases and the V segment lost 4 bases, leaving 8 bases of the junction unmatched. CDR3 nucleotides: TGTGCTAGTGGTTGGACAGGTTCAGGGTCTTTCTTT. It codes for CASGWTGSGSFF.

The rearrangement uses TRBV29-1 and TRBJ2-5; the match to TRBD2 covers 7 bases. Per the germline V gene, CDR1 is SQVTM and CDR2 is ANQGSEA. CDR3 length: 13 amino acids. V was pared by 6 bases and J by 2 bases, with 6 bases of the junction left unmatched. CDR3 region: CSVHWGGQETQYF. The CDR3 coding sequence is TGCAGCGTCCACTGGGGGGGTCAAGAGACCCAGTACTTC.